This T cell receptor (beta chain) appears in the sequencing data of a study of vaccination and CD4 T cells after COVID-19. For the study at large: The post-vaccine samples came a median approximately 72 days after dose two (range 14 to 241). Controls used CEFX viral epitopes (positive), HIV-1 Nef peptides (negative), or no peptide.

Trimming shortened V by 6 bases and J by 6 bases, and 7 bases separated the two germline ends. The CDR3 is 11 amino acids. The germline V gene encodes CDR1 MNHEY and CDR2 SVGEGT. Treatment of the sample: approximately 10-day PBMC culture with coronavirus spike peptide pools or control peptides (ViraFEST assay). Once obtained from cultured CD4+ T cells, the DNA was sequenced using the Oncomine TCR Beta short-read assay. DNA came from CD4+ T cells after culture. TCRdb recomputed calls from the PCR reads with MiXCR, one row per CDR3 protein. The sample consists of approximately 24,000 distinct CDR3 sequences, about 39% of them appearing once. Regarding this clonotype: Its antigen is undetermined.

The source is a human donor who had recovered from COVID-19. Specimen: CD4+ T cells from blood, cultured in vitro. The V and J genes are TRBV6-2 or TRBV6-3 and TRBJ2-3; no clear D gene. The CDR3 protein is CASRLYDTQYF. In DNA, the CDR3 is TGTGCCAGCAGACTGTATGATACGCAGTATTTT.